This T cell receptor beta chain was obtained from a study of post-analysis software for immune sequencing data. Overall study: Included among the disease courses, which were recorded for the cohort, were relapsing-remitting, secondary progressive and progressive-relapsing multiple sclerosis. General study results and limits: In multiple sclerosis, normalized Chao1 diversity was significantly below that of controls. TRBV5-6, TRBV5-1 and TRBV20-1 belonged to a set of about 5 TRBV segments that were more frequent in patients than controls. F-measure co-clustering was strong for batch-matched samples.

Of note for this clonotype: No antigen is known for it.

From germline, CDR1 is GTSNPN and CDR2 SVGIG (reference sequence). This CDR3 spans 13 amino acids. The V end lost 4 bases, the J end lost 2 bases, and 9 bases lay between the germline ends. Incorporated into the TCR beta cDNA libraries were unique molecular identifiers, which served to reduce PCR and sequencing biases. From around 1 to 10 million T cells, 400,000 to 550,000 cDNA molecules were obtained. Each CDR3 protein gets one entry after TCRdb re-called the PCR reads with MiXCR. The data hold about 200,000 distinct CDR3 sequences, with about 30% observed a single time. This clonotype was sampled from a girl between 2 and 17 years old with multiple sclerosis. The chain joins TRBV30 to TRBJ1-5; TRBD1 might be the D (5 bases). Sequencing was done on a sample of blood. The CDR3 protein is CAWKGGGNQPQHF. The DNA of the CDR3 is TGTGCCTGGAAAGGAGGGGGCAATCAGCCCCAGCATTTT. Variable domain in full (rest from reference TRBV30 and TRBJ1-5): SQTIHQWPATLVQPVGSPLSLECTVEGTSNPNLYWYRQAAGRGLQLLFYSVGIGQISSEVPQNLSASRPQDRQFILSSKKLLLSDSGFYLCAWKGGGNQPQHFGDGTRLSIL.